Below, 3 T cell receptor beta chains from the same sample are listed, as sequenced in a study of PD-1 blockade in classical Hodgkin lymphoma. Time point defined: cycle 4 day 1 (C4D1), after six to seven weeks of nivolumab. Every patient was affected by relapse after autologous stem cell transplantation, while exposure to brentuximab vedotin was not uniform. TCRdb's table, derived via immunoSEQ multiplex PCR, lists solely in-frame clones and lacks some. The repertoire holds about 49,000 clones, with roughly 90% as singletons. Sequencing used peripheral blood mononuclear cells (PBMCs), obtained before the fourth cycle of nivolumab. The receptors were gathered from a human donor with classical Hodgkin lymphoma.

DNA for the CDR3: TGTGCCAGCAGCTTGGAGGGGTGGCGGGAGGCTCGCTACGACCCGTACTTC. Translation: CASSLEGWREARYDPYF. The J gene is TRBJ2-7, the V gene TRBV5-8; the match to TRBD2 covers 8 bases. The CDR3 has 17 amino acids. The J segment lost 12 bases and the V segment lost 0 bases, leaving 20 bases of the junction unmatched. In germline, CDR1 is SGHTS, CDR2 YDEGEE. Combining the CDR3 with reference TRBV5-8 and TRBJ2-7 gives the whole variable domain EAGVTQSPTHLIKTRGQQATLRCSPISGHTSVYWYQQALGLGLQFLLWYDEGEERNRGNFPPRFSGRQFPNYSSELNVNALELEDSALYLCASSLEGWREARYDPYFGPGTRLTVT.

The genes are TRBV7-9 and TRBJ2-1; D possibly corresponds to TRBD1 (6 bases). Trimming left V 7 bases short and J 7 bases short, with 17 bases between. Germline CDR1 reads SEHNR; CDR2 reads FQNEAQ (reference sequence). The CDR3 spans 14 residues. CDR3 sequence reads: CASTIPQGGNEQFF. The CDR3 DNA follows: TGTGCCAGCACTATACCACAGGGTGGAAATGAGCAGTTCTTC.

This rearrangement joins TRBV2 to TRBJ1-4; the match to TRBD1 covers 7 bases. The CDR3 runs to 15 residues. With 3 bases clipped from V and 3 bases from J, the junction kept 4 bases outside the gene matches. Per germline, CDR1 SNHLY and CDR2 FYNNEI. CDR3 sequence reads: CASSEGQRANEKLFF. CDR3 nucleotides: TGTGCCAGCAGTGAGGGACAGCGGGCTAATGAAAAACTGTTTTTT.